One TCR beta chain is described in this entry. No antigen is known for it. The sample comes from a study of T cells in localized non-small cell lung cancer. Sequenced by immunoSEQ multiplex PCR; TCRdb stores in-frame clones only, minus some. The sample holds some 40,000 clones, around nine tenths seen once. Points from the study as a whole: There were a median roughly 60 of the top 100 tumor clones appearing in adjacent lung. Sequencing involved a lone tumor region, leaving heterogeneity possible. Measurement of T cell clonality placed uninvolved adjacent lung highest, above the level in tumor. Longer overall survival was associated with a higher density of T cells in the blood.

Germline trimming cut 8 bases from V and 4 bases from J; bases unmatched to any gene: 8. Per the germline V gene, CDR1 is LNHDA and CDR2 is SQIVND (reference sequence). CDR3 size: 14 residues. Source: peripheral blood, taken before any cancer treatment. This TCR came from a female donor older than 55 with stage I lung adenocarcinoma. The rearrangement links TRBV19 to TRBJ1-5, with TRBD1 identical over 7 bases. The DNA for the CDR3 is TGTGCCAGTGGATCGACAGGGAGGAATCAGCCCCAGCATTTT. It specifies CASGSTGRNQPQHF.